This passage covers 32 T cell receptor beta chains from one sample sequenced in a study of blood T cell repertoires in COVID-19. Profiling relied on immunoSEQ multiplex PCR, and the TCRdb table lists in-frame clones only, not all of them. The sample carries about 180,000 clones, about four fifths recorded once. The sequenced sample was peripheral blood. All receptors derive from a woman in her 70s with acute or convalescent COVID-19.

The CDR3 spells CASSVDPGSSFEAFF. CDR3 nucleotide sequence: TGTGCCAGCAGCGTAGATCCGGGGTCGTCTTTTGAAGCTTTCTTT. The gene calls are TRBV9 and TRBJ1-1; D not certain. V lost 0 bases and J lost 7, with 16 bases in between. Germline CDR1 reads SGDLS; CDR2 reads YYNGEE. The CDR3 length is 15 residues.

The chain couples TRBV19 to TRBJ1-1; maybe TRBD1 (6 bases). V dropped 3 bases and J dropped 0 bases, with 8 bases sitting between them. The CDR3 length is 14 residues. CDR1 and CDR2 (germline): LNHDA, SQIVND (reference sequence). The CDR3, as DNA: TGTGCCAGTAGTATCGACAGGCTGAACACTGAAGCTTTCTTT. Its translation: CASSIDRLNTEAFF. The full variable domain, with the rest looked up from reference TRBV19 and TRBJ1-1, is DGGITQSPKYLFRKEGQNVTLSCEQNLNHDAMYWYRQDPGQGLRLIYYSQIVNDFQKGDIAEGYSVSREKKESFPLTVTSAQKNPTAFYLCASSIDRLNTEAFFGQGTRLTVV.

The J gene is TRBJ2-5, the V gene TRBV19, with D possibly TRBD1 on 6 matching bases. The CDR3 covers 16 residues. V was pared by 5 bases and J by 8 bases, with 24 bases between. The germline gives CDR1 LNHDA, CDR2 SQIVND (reference sequence). CDR3 region: CASSPQGTTGLLTQYF. As DNA, the CDR3 is TGTGCCAGTAGTCCGCAGGGGACGACAGGCTTGTTAACCCAGTACTTC.

The chain recombines TRBV7-2 with TRBJ1-6, with 8 bases lining up with TRBD1. Germline V CDR1 and CDR2: SGHTA, FQGNSA. V trimming: 5 bases; J trimming: 7 bases; junction bases outside the gene matches: 7. The CDR3 contains 15 residues. The CDR3 nucleotides read TGTGCCAGCAGCCCTAGGACAGGGAGAAATTCACCCCTCCACTTT. Encoded protein: CASSPRTGRNSPLHF.

The count of this clone is one. The gene calls are TRBV6-5 and TRBJ2-7, with 10 bases aligning to TRBD1. This CDR3 contains 13 residues. V lost 8 bases to trimming and J lost 4 bases; unmatched junction nucleotides: 5. Germline CDR1 is MNHEY and CDR2 is SVGAGI. The CDR3 is CASGRTGGYEQYF. The CDR3 nucleotides are TGTGCCAGCGGCCGGACAGGGGGGTACGAGCAGTACTTC.

The J gene is TRBJ1-1, the V gene TRBV5-1, with D perhaps matching TRBD1 (5 bases). Germline V lookup: CDR1 SGHRS, CDR2 YFSETQ. The CDR3 runs 16 residues. V gave up 3 bases and J gave up 0 bases, with 15 bases separating them. CDR3 protein: CASSWETGGMNTEAFF. DNA for the CDR3: TGCGCCAGCAGCTGGGAAACGGGGGGTATGAACACTGAAGCTTTCTTT.

This clone was observed at least ten times. Other DNA sequences in the same sample also yield this CDR3. The V and J genes are TRBV18 and TRBJ1-3, with TRBD1 identical over 7 bases. Germline trimming cut 3 bases from V and 0 bases from J; bases unmatched to any gene: 2. This CDR3 is built from 15 residues. The germline V gene encodes CDR1 KGHSH and CDR2 LQKENI. The CDR3 region is CASSPRGRSGNTIYF. The CDR3 region has the DNA TGTGCCAGCTCACCTAGGGGGCGCTCTGGAAACACCATATATTTT.

CDR3 DNA sequence: TGTGCCAGCAGCTTAACTTTTACAGGGACGCAGTACTTC. Translated, it gives CASSLTFTGTQYF. The chain joins TRBV3-1 (or the pseudogene TRBV3-2) to TRBJ2-7, with D possibly matching TRBD1 (6 bases). The germline V and J ends were trimmed by 5 bases and 9 bases, with 17 bases remaining between them. The germline V gene encodes CDR1 LGHDT and CDR2 YNNKEL (reference sequence). This CDR3 is built from 13 residues.

The chain uses TRBV27 and TRBJ1-6, with D uncertain. CDR3 length: 12 amino acids. From germline, CDR1 is MNHEY and CDR2 SMNVEV (reference sequence). Trimming stripped 3 bases from V and 6 bases from J, with 3 bases between. CDR3 nucleotides: TGTGCCAGCAGTTTCTTTAATTCACCCCTCCACTTT. This gives the protein CASSFFNSPLHF.

In its sample, this clone was seen a few times. This chain uses TRBV7-8 with TRBJ1-5; D is possibly TRBD1 (6 bases). The ends were cut back, 5 bases at V and 3 bases at J, with 20 bases in the middle. The CDR3 covers 17 residues. Germline V gives CDR1 SGHVS, CDR2 FQNEAQ. CDR3 bases: TGTGCCAGCAGCGCCCAACAGGGTGCCGCTTCCAATCAGCCCCAGCATTTT. As protein: CASSAQQGAASNQPQHF.

V and J are TRBV19 and TRBJ1-2; perhaps TRBD1 as D (6 bases). CDR1 and CDR2 (germline): LNHDA, SQIVND (reference sequence). This CDR3 has 12 residues. V lost 7 bases and J lost 7, with 13 bases in between. This CDR3 reads CASKLGTTGYTF. The CDR3 nucleotides are TGTGCCAGTAAATTGGGGACAACTGGCTACACCTTC.

The rearrangement joins TRBV5-6 to TRBJ1-2, with TRBD1 matching 9 bases. This CDR3 spans 16 amino acids. Germline V gives CDR1 SGHDT, CDR2 YYEEEE. Trimming at V came to 4 bases and at J to 4 bases, leaving 11 bases not matched to a gene. CDR3 DNA: TGTGCCAGCAGCCCCGGTCAGGGGACAGGGATCTATGGCTACACCTTC. It specifies CASSPGQGTGIYGYTF.

The genes are TRBV2 and TRBJ2-7; 8 positions match TRBD2. CDR3 length: 12 residues. V was clipped by 11 bases and J by 6 bases; unmatched bases: 9. In germline, CDR1 is SNHLY, CDR2 FYNNEI. The CDR3 bases are TGTGCCGACCGGGGGGGTGTCGGCGAGCAGTACTTC. Encoded protein: CADRGGVGEQYF.

The chain joins TRBV6-2 or TRBV6-3 to TRBJ2-5; TRBD2 matches 8 bases. V was clipped by 2 bases and J by 1 base; unmatched bases: 12. This CDR3 is built from 18 residues. CDR1 is MNHEY, CDR2 SVGEGT, per germline. CDR3 loop: CASSYGGLGGGLQETQYF. CDR3 DNA sequence: TGTGCCAGCAGTTACGGGGGTTTGGGCGGGGGGCTCCAAGAGACCCAGTACTTC.

The genes are TRBV5-1 and TRBJ2-2; D gene ambiguous. CDR3 size: 15 residues. The germline V and J ends were trimmed by 1 base and 6 bases, with 13 bases remaining between them. Germline lookup yields CDR1 SGHRS and CDR2 YFSETQ. In DNA form, the CDR3 reads TGCGCCAGCAGCTTGAGAGACAACACGGCCGGGGAGCTGTTTTTT. This translates into CASSLRDNTAGELFF.

This chain joins TRBV18 and TRBJ1-1; 8 bases are shared with TRBD1. The length of the CDR3 is 15 residues. With V trimmed by 2 bases and J by 2 bases, 4 bases remained unmatched. Germline V gives CDR1 KGHSH, CDR2 LQKENI. The CDR3 DNA follows: TGTGCCAGCTCACCAAGACAGGGGATCAACACTGAAGCTTTCTTT. Protein sequence: CASSPRQGINTEAFF.

The chain links TRBV7-6 to TRBJ2-4; the match to TRBD1 covers 8 bases. The CDR3 runs 16 residues. The trim removed 5 bases at V and 9 bases at J, leaving 15 bases unmatched. Per germline, CDR1 SGHVS and CDR2 FNYEAQ. CDR3 amino acids: CASSPRLQGALGIQYF. The CDR3 coding sequence is TGTGCCAGCAGCCCCCGCCTTCAGGGGGCGTTGGGCATTCAGTACTTC. Complete variable domain (other parts from reference TRBV7-6 and TRBJ2-4): GAGVSQSPRYKVTKRGQDVALRCDPISGHVSLYWYRQALGQGPEFLTYFNYEAQQDKSGLPNDRFSAERPEGSISTLTIQRTEQRDSAMYRCASSPRLQGALGIQYFGAGTRLSVL.

A single count supports this clone. J is TRBJ2-7 and V is TRBV28, with D perhaps TRBD2 (6 bases). The CDR3 is 15 amino acids. The ends were cut back, 2 bases at V and 0 bases at J, with 11 bases in the middle. Per the germline V gene, CDR1 is MDHEN and CDR2 is SYDVKM. Written as DNA, the CDR3 is TGTGCCAGCAGTTTAGCGGGGCGAAGCTCCTACGAGCAGTACTTC. Its protein is CASSLAGRSSYEQYF.

V and J are TRBV5-6 and TRBJ1-5; D uncertain. Germline V gene lookup returns CDR1 SGHDT and CDR2 YYEEEE. Trimming pared 0 bases from V and 8 bases from J, leaving 9 bases between. This CDR3 is 13 amino acids long. CDR3 region: CASSLAGAKPQHF. In nucleotides, the CDR3 is TGTGCCAGCAGCTTGGCCGGAGCAAAGCCCCAGCATTTT.

This clone was seen only a few times. The rearrangement links TRBV27 to TRBJ1-3; D is undetermined. Trimming took off 8 bases at V and 0 bases at J, with 11 bases between the two ends. CDR1 MNHEY and CDR2 SMNVEV come from the germline V gene (reference sequence). CDR3 length equals 14 residues. The CDR3 DNA sequence: TGTGCCAGCCTGAAATGGAGCTCTGGAAACACCATATATTTT. This translates into CASLKWSSGNTIYF.

This chain connects TRBV4-3 to TRBJ1-2; TRBD1 is a possible D gene (6 bases). The germline V gene has CDR1 LGHNA and CDR2 YSLEER. The V end lost 1 base, the J end lost 7 bases, and 19 bases lay between the germline ends. The CDR3 length is 16 residues. CDR3 protein: CASSQGVGGASGGYTF. CDR3 nucleotide sequence: TGCGCCAGCAGCCAAGGAGTAGGGGGGGCCTCTGGTGGCTACACCTTC.

The rearrangement uses TRBV30 and TRBJ1-4; 7 bases match TRBD1. Per the germline V gene, CDR1 is GTSNPN and CDR2 is SVGIG (reference sequence). This CDR3 comprises 14 residues. V shed 4 bases, J shed 4 bases, and the junction held 6 bases outside the gene matches. CDR3 coding DNA: TGTGCCTGGACCCCCGACAGGGTTAATGAAAAACTGTTTTTT. It codes for CAWTPDRVNEKLFF.

The CDR3 bases are TGTGCCAGTAGTCCTATTCGAGCGGGGGGGCGGGAAGATACGCAGTATTTT. It codes for CASSPIRAGGREDTQYF. The rearrangement joins TRBV19 to TRBJ2-3, with 10 bases that match TRBD2. The germline CDR1 and CDR2 sequences are LNHDA and SQIVND (reference sequence). Unmatched junction bases numbered 13, after V lost 5 bases and J lost 5 bases. This CDR3 is built from 17 residues.

This clone has just a few counts. The rearrangement joins TRBV28 to TRBJ1-6; 9 bases fit TRBD1. The CDR3 covers 15 residues. V shed 3 bases and J 7 bases; nucleotides not matched to a gene: 4. CDR1 is MDHEN, CDR2 SYDVKM, per germline. CDR3 protein: CASSFNRGRNSPLHF. The CDR3 DNA is TGTGCCAGCAGTTTCAACAGGGGGCGGAATTCACCCCTCCACTTT.

The V and J genes are TRBV4-1 and TRBJ2-3; D gene unclear. Per germline, CDR1 MGHRA and CDR2 YSYEKL. CDR3 length equals 16 residues. Trimming took off 2 bases at V and 5 bases at J, with 17 bases between the two ends. CDR3 nucleotide sequence: TGCGCCAGCAGCCAATACCCCGGGTTAGGTGGAGATACGCAGTATTTT. Its translation is CASSQYPGLGGDTQYF.

V gene TRBV28 combines with J gene TRBJ1-1; 8 bases match TRBD1. V gave up 5 bases and J gave up 1 base; unmatched junction bases: 3. Germline V CDR1 and CDR2: MDHEN, SYDVKM. The CDR3 totals 14 residues. As DNA, the CDR3 is TGTGCCAGCAGTCTACAGGGGGGGAACACTGAAGCTTTCTTT. It codes for CASSLQGGNTEAFF.

The rearrangement links TRBV28 to TRBJ2-1; 8 bases align to TRBD2. The germline CDR1 and CDR2 sequences are MDHEN and SYDVKM. This CDR3 is built from 15 residues. The V and J ends lost 5 bases and 4 bases, in that order; junction bases with no gene match: 7. CDR3 loop: CASSPTGRGYNEQFF. The CDR3 DNA sequence: TGTGCCAGCAGTCCTACCGGGAGGGGGTACAATGAGCAGTTCTTC.

The chain joins TRBV19 to TRBJ2-3; maybe TRBD2 (6 bases). CDR1 and CDR2 (germline): LNHDA, SQIVND (reference sequence). V gave up 1 base and J gave up 5 bases, with 7 bases separating them. This CDR3 comprises 13 residues. The CDR3 region has the DNA TGTGCCAGTAGTATAGGGAGGGTAGATACGCAGTATTTT. Protein sequence: CASSIGRVDTQYF.

The CDR3 nucleotides are TGTGCCAGCAGCTTGGGGTGGGCAGGTCAAGAGACCCAGTACTTC. It specifies CASSLGWAGQETQYF. The J gene is TRBJ2-5, the V gene TRBV5-5; D uncertain. The CDR3 length is 15 residues. Per the germline V gene, CDR1 is SGHKS and CDR2 is YYEKEE (reference sequence). Trimming shortened V by 0 bases and J by 2 bases, and 11 bases separated the two germline ends. Combining the CDR3 with reference TRBV5-5 and TRBJ2-5 gives the whole variable domain DAGVTQSPTHLIKTRGQQVTLRCSPISGHKSVSWYQQVLGQGPQFIFQYYEKEERGRGNFPDRFSARQFPNYSSELNVNALLLGDSALYLCASSLGWAGQETQYFGPGTRLLVL.

The rearrangement uses TRBV18 and TRBJ1-5; 8 positions agree with TRBD1. The CDR3 runs 14 residues. The germline V gene has CDR1 KGHSH and CDR2 LQKENI. The V segment lost 8 bases and the J segment 2 bases; nucleotides outside the gene matches: 5. In DNA, the CDR3 is TGTGCCAGCGACCAGGGGGCAGGCAATCAGCCCCAGCATTTT. Translating gives CASDQGAGNQPQHF.

The genes are TRBV14 and TRBJ1-2, with D unresolved. Germline V gives CDR1 SGHDN, CDR2 FVKESK. CDR3 size: 13 residues. Trimming shortened V by 3 bases and J by 3 bases, and 8 bases separated the two germline ends. CDR3 DNA: TGTGCCAGCAGCCAGGCAGAGGACTATGGCTACACCTTC. Its protein is CASSQAEDYGYTF.

V usage is TRBV15 and J usage is TRBJ1-5; D might be TRBD1 (6 bases). V was shortened by 0 bases and J by 7 bases, with 13 bases between the two germline ends. This CDR3 has 15 amino acids. Germline loops: CDR1 LNHNV, CDR2 YYDKDF (reference sequence). CDR3 coding DNA: TGTGCCACCAGCAGAGATAAGGGGGGGCGACAGCCCCAGCATTTT. Its translation: CATSRDKGGRQPQHF.